This TCR beta chain was recovered during a study of T-cell memory formation after mild COVID-19 (dated by TCRdb to the early 2020s). Regarding the study in general: TCR sequence clusters from the two donors were found to be largely donor specific. T-cell clones expanding and contracting after mild COVID-19 in a couple of donors were tracked by longitudinal TCRalpha and TCRbeta repertoire sequencing. The cohort was made up of two young adult volunteers, one female and one male, who were previously healthy.

The sequencer was an Illumina NovaSeq 6000. TCRalpha and TCRbeta cDNA libraries were constructed by 5'RACE with constant-segment primers, with sample barcodes and unique molecular identifiers being introduced. RNA was extracted from every sample with Trizol reagent. Libraries were amplified in two PCR steps, with a second sample barcode and Illumina TruSeq adapters added in the second step. The libraries were sequenced on an Illumina NovaSeq using 2 x 150 bp paired-end reads. As for the original processing: Demultiplexing of reads and collapsing into UMI-guided consensus sequences were performed with migec v1.2.7. With mixcr v2.1.11, UMI consensuses were aligned to TRA and TRB V and J templates and assembled into clonotypes. A clonotype was counted as expanded or contracted only if both edgeR and NoisET called the change significant, with noise models trained on biological replicates. For edgeR calls, the thresholds were a false discovery rate-adjusted p below 0.01 and a log2 fold-change of 1. As an exploratory analysis of dynamics, max-normalized trajectories of the 1000 most abundant clonotypes were examined with PCA combined with hierarchical clustering. Each responding clone was given a CD4 or CD8 phenotype based on the CD4+ and CD8+ repertoires, which had been sequenced separately. The public reads were quality trimmed at Q25 with fastp and then assembled into clones with MiXCR by TCRdb, keeping productive beta chains. Each entry merges the rows of one CDR3 protein and shows their most common DNA and genes. Here the V and J calls rest on TCRdb's processing, not on the authors' analysis. The sample profile shows 500,000 to 650,000 distinct CDR3 sequences; less than 25% of them were found once. The ten largest make up under 8.5% of the sample.

PBMCs were isolated by Ficoll-Paque density gradient centrifugation. What the authors observed across the whole study: Some responding clones were detected in pre-infection memory, which suggested that pre-existing cross-reactive memory T cells had joined the SARS-CoV-2 response. Only a couple of mild cases were covered by the study, and larger cohorts that include severe cases with pre-infection samples were considered necessary. The second-wave clones that peaked on day 37 were not confirmed to be SARS-CoV-2 specific. Contracting CD4+ clones were located mainly in the CM and EM memory subsets, whereas CD8+ clones were found to be enriched in EMRA. Balanced CD4/CD8 phenotypes were observed for clones contracting from day 15 to 85, whereas a bias towards CD4+ was observed for a second wave of clones expanding from day 15 to 37.

Based on the germline V gene, the CDR1 and CDR2 sequences are SQVTM and ANQGSEA. The CDR3 runs 12 amino acids, cysteine and phenylalanine included. Just the 36-base CDR3 DNA is kept, in frame starting at base 1. Cut back by 6 bases and 5 bases, the V and J ends lie 12 bases apart. This clonotype was observed at least ten times. What this receptor recognizes is not known. No much larger clone is present one base from it, and per-base qualities are unavailable. The sequence joins TRBV29-1 to TRBJ2-3, with the D gene uncertain. Sequencing input: PBMCs or a T cell subset sorted from them (not recorded which). This clonotype originated in an adult woman who had mild COVID-19 (a few samples of this study predate the infection). The sample titles of this study are shuffled in the database, so cell type and time point are left out; the donor was told from shared clones. The CDR3 region has the sequence CSVVKSVDTQYF. The bases read TGCAGCGTGGTGAAATCGGTAGATACGCAGTATTTT.